This T cell receptor (beta chain) stems from a study of blood T cell repertoires in COVID-19. Overall study context: Samples taken during acute and convalescent COVID-19 were collected in the United States, Italy and Spain.

The CDR3 loop spans 15 amino acids. Per germline, CDR1 SGHTA and CDR2 FQGNSA. V trimming: 2 bases; J trimming: 3 bases; junction bases outside the gene matches: 6. In the original processing: Amplification of reference gene primers provided the estimated nucleated cell counts. Using immunoSEQ multiplex PCR, the repertoire was profiled, and TCRdb retains in-frame clones only, with some absent. Clone size and the V and J calls come from that table; the DNA yielded D and trimming. The profile shows around 200,000 clones, 80% to 90% of them singletons. The rearrangement joins TRBV7-2 to TRBJ2-5; 7 bases fit TRBD2. Source material: peripheral blood. The receptor was derived from a man aged 80 or over with acute or convalescent COVID-19. The CDR3 reads CASSLLPSGEETQYF. The CDR3 DNA reads TGTGCCAGCAGCTTATTACCCAGCGGGGAAGAGACCCAGTACTTC.